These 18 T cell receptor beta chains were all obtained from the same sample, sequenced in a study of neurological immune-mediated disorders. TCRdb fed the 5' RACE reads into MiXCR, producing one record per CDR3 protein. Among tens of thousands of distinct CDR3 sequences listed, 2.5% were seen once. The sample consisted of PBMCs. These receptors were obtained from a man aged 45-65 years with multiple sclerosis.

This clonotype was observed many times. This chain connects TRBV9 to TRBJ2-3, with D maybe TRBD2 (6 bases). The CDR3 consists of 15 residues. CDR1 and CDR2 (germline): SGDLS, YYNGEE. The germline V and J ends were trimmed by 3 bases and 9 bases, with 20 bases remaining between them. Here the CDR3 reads CASSGGLGRGLTQYF. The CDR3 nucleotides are TGTGCCAGCAGCGGAGGACTGGGGCGGGGCTTAACGCAGTATTTT.

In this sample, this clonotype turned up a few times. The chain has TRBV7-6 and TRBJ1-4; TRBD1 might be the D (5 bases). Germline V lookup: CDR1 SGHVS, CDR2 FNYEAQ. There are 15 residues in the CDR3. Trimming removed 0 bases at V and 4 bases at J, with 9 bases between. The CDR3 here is CASSLAQGDNEKLFF. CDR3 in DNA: TGTGCCAGCAGCTTAGCGCAGGGAGATAATGAAAAACTGTTTTTT.

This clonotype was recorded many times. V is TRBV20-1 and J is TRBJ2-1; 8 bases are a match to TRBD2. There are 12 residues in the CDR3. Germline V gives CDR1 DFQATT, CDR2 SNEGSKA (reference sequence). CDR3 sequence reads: CRSGGSYNEQFF. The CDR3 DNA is TGCAGGAGCGGGGGCTCCTACAATGAGCAGTTCTTC.

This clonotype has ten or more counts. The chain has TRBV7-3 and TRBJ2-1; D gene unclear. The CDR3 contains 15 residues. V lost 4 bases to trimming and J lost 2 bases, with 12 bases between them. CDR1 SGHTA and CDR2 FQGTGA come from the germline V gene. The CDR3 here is CASSSDTSTYNEQFF. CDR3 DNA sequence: TGTGCCAGCAGCTCAGACACCTCGACCTACAATGAGCAGTTCTTC.

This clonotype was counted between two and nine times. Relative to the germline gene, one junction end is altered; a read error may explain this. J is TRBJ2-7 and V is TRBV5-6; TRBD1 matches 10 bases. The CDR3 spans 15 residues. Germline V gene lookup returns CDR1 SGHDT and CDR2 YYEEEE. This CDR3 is CASSRAGTGAHEQYF. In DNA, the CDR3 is TGTGCTAGCAGCCGTGCTGGGACAGGGGCCCACGAGCAGTACTTC.

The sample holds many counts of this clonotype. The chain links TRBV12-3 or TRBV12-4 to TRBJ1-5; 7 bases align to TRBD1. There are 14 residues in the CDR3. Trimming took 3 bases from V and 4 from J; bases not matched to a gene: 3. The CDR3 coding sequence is TGTGCCAGCAGTTTTTCAGGGGGAAATCAGCCCCAGCATTTT. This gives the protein CASSFSGGNQPQHF.

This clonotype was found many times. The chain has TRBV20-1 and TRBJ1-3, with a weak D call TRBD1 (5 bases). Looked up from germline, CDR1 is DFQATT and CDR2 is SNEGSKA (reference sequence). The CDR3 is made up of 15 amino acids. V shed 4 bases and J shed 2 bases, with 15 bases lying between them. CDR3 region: CSAITVGRAGNTIYF. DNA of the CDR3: TGCAGTGCTATCACCGTTGGCAGGGCTGGAAACACCATATATTTT.

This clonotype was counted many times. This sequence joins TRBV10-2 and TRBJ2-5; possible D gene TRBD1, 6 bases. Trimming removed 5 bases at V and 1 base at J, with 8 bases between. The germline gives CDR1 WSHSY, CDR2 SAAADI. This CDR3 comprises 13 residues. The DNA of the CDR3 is TGCGCCAGCAGTCGCAGGGGCCAAGAGACCCAGTACTTC. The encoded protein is CASSRRGQETQYF.

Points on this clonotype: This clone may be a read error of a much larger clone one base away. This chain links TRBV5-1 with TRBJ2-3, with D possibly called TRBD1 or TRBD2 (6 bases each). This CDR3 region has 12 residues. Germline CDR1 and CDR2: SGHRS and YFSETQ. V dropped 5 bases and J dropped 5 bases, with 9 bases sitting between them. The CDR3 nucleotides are TGCGCCAGCAGGGAGGGGGTAGATACGCAGTATTTT. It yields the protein CASREGVDTQYF.

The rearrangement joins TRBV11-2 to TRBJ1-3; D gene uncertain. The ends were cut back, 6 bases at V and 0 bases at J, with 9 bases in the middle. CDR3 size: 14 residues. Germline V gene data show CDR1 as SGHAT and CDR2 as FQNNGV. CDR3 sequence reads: CASSSGSSGNTIYF. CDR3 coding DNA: TGTGCCAGCAGTTCCGGGAGCTCTGGAAACACCATATATTTT.

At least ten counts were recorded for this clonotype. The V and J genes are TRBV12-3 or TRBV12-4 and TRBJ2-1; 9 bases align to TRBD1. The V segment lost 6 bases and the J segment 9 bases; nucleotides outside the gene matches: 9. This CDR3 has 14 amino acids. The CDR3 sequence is CASSWDRAVTEQFF. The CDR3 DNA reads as TGTGCCAGCAGCTGGGACAGGGCTGTGACTGAGCAGTTCTTC.

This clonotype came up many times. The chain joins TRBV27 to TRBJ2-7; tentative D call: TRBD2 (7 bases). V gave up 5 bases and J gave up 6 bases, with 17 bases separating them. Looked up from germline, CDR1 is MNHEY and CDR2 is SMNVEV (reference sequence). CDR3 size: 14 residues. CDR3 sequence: CASSKAGAPGEQYF. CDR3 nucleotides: TGTGCCAGCAGTAAGGCGGGGGCCCCCGGCGAGCAGTACTTC.

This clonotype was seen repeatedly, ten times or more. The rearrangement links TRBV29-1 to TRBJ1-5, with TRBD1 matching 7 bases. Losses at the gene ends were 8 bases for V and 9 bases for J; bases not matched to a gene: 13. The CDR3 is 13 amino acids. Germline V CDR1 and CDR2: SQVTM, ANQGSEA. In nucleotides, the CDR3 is TGCAGCCCGACGACAGGGAAGGTACGGCCCCAGCATTTT. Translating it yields CSPTTGKVRPQHF.

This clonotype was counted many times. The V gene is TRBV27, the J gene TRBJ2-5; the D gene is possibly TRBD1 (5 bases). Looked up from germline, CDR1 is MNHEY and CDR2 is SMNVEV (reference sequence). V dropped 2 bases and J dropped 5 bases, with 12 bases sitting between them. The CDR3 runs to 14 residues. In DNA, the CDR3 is TGTGCCAGCAGTTTAGGGGCAGCGTGGGAGACCCAGTACTTC. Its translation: CASSLGAAWETQYF.

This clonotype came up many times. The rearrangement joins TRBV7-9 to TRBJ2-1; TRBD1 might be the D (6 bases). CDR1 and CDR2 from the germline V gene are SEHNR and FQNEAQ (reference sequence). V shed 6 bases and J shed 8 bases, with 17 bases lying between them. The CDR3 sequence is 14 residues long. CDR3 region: CASRNRALSDEQFF. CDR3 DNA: TGTGCCAGCAGGAACAGGGCCCTGAGCGATGAGCAGTTCTTC.

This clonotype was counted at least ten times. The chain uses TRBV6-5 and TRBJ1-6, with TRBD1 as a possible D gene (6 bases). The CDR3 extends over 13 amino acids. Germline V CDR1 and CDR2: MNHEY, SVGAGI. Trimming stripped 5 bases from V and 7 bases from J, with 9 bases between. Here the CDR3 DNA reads TGTGCCAGCAGTAGGGGGGCGAATTCACCCCTCCACTTT. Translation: CASSRGANSPLHF.

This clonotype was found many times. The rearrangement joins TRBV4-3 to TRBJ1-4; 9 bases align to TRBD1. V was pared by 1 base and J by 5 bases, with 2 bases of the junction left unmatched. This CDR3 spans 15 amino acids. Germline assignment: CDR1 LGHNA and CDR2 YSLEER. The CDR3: CASSQGTGVNEKLFF. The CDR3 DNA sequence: TGCGCCAGCAGCCAAGGGACAGGGGTAAATGAAAAACTGTTTTTT.

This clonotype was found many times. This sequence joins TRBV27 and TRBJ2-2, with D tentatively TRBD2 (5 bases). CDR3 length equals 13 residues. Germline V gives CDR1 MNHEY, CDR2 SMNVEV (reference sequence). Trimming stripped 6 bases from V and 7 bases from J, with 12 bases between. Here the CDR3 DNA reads TGTGCCAGCAGCCCCCGGGGTATCGGGGAGCTGTTTTTT. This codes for CASSPRGIGELFF.